What follows are 30 T cell receptor beta chains derived from one specimen sequenced in a study of blood T cell repertoires in COVID-19. Generated by immunoSEQ multiplex PCR, the TCRdb table keeps only in-frame clones and is missing some. The data show about 120,000 clones, with around 83% seen just once and roughly 7.9% held by the top ten. The sequenced sample consisted of peripheral blood. These receptors came from a man aged 70-80 years with acute or convalescent COVID-19.

This chain uses TRBV4-2 with TRBJ1-1; D is uncertain. Per germline, CDR1 LGHNA and CDR2 YNFKEQ. The CDR3 covers 13 residues. V lost 4 bases and J 1 base, leaving 7 bases between the germline ends. The chain's CDR3 is CASSRDKNTEAFF. The DNA for the CDR3 is TGTGCCAGCAGCCGAGACAAGAACACTGAAGCTTTCTTT.

This clone was counted once. CDR3 sequence (DNA): TGTGCCAGCAGTTATCAGGGGTTCAACACAGATACGCAGTATTTT. Protein product: CASSYQGFNTDTQYF. This chain connects TRBV6-2 or TRBV6-3 to TRBJ2-3; possible D gene TRBD1, 6 bases. CDR3 length: 15 residues. V was cut by 3 bases and J by 2 bases, with 12 bases left in between. From germline, CDR1 is MNHEY and CDR2 SVGEGT.

V and J are TRBV5-1 and TRBJ1-4; 7 bases agree with TRBD1. The CDR3 totals 16 residues. Losses at the gene ends were 2 bases for V and 4 bases for J; bases not matched to a gene: 8. Germline V lookup: CDR1 SGHRS, CDR2 YFSETQ. CDR3 DNA sequence: TGCGCCAGCAGCTTAGGGACAGAAGGGAATAATGAAAAACTGTTTTTT. It yields the protein CASSLGTEGNNEKLFF.

The chain combines TRBV5-1 with TRBJ2-2; TRBD2 agrees at 10 bases. The junction had 4 bases not matched to a gene; V was cut back by 1 base and J by 4 bases. The germline gives CDR1 SGHRS, CDR2 YFSETQ. CDR3 size: 16 residues. The CDR3 region is CASSLTAGGSTGELFF. The CDR3 nucleotides read TGCGCCAGCAGCTTGACAGCGGGAGGGTCCACCGGGGAGCTGTTTTTT.

The chain combines TRBV5-6 with TRBJ2-1, with D tentatively TRBD2 (6 bases). CDR1 is SGHDT and CDR2 is YYEEEE in the germline V gene. The CDR3 is made up of 16 amino acids. V was cut by 1 base and J by 6 bases, with 17 bases left in between. Here the CDR3 reads CASSLLGQGGLNEQFF. As DNA, the CDR3 is TGTGCCAGCAGCTTGTTAGGGCAAGGAGGGCTCAATGAGCAGTTCTTC.

This chain connects TRBV29-1 to TRBJ2-2; D perhaps matches TRBD2 (6 bases). CDR1 SQVTM and CDR2 ANQGSEA come from the germline V gene. The CDR3 runs to 13 residues. V lost 3 bases and J lost 2, with 7 bases in between. The DNA for the CDR3 is TGCAGCGTTGACGCGGGAAACACCGGGGAGCTGTTTTTT. It translates to CSVDAGNTGELFF.

The CDR3 DNA reads TGTGCCATCAGTGAGCTTTCGCCCTCAGGGGGCACCTACACTGAAGCTTTCTTT. Its protein product is CAISELSPSGGTYTEAFF. The chain couples TRBV10-3 to TRBJ1-1, with 8 bases lining up with TRBD1. Germline lookup yields CDR1 ENHRY and CDR2 SYGVKD. The CDR3 extends over 18 amino acids. J was trimmed by 3 bases and V by 2 bases; bases with no gene match: 14.

This chain links TRBV5-1 with TRBJ2-1; 12 bases agree with TRBD2. V was pared by 1 base and J by 5 bases, with 4 bases of the junction left unmatched. The germline V gene encodes CDR1 SGHRS and CDR2 YFSETQ. This CDR3 region has 16 residues. CDR3 nucleotides: TGCGCCAGCAGCTTGTTTGGACTAGCGGGGAACAATGAGCAGTTCTTC. Translated: CASSLFGLAGNNEQFF.

The chain links TRBV30 to TRBJ1-6; TRBD1 matches at 7 bases. V lost 5 bases and J lost 9; bases outside the gene matches: 16. Germline V gene lookup returns CDR1 GTSNPN and CDR2 SVGIG (reference sequence). The CDR3 loop spans 16 amino acids. The CDR3 coding sequence is TGTGCCTGGGGGGCCAGGGGGGCCACATACGGTTCACCCCTCCACTTT. This sequence encodes CAWGARGATYGSPLHF.

This chain connects TRBV6-1 to TRBJ2-3; 12 bases are shared with TRBD2. Losses at the gene ends were 1 base for V and 4 bases for J; bases not matched to a gene: 0. CDR3 length: 15 residues. Per germline, CDR1 MNHNS and CDR2 SASEGT. The CDR3 here is CASSEGLAGADTQYF. The CDR3 DNA reads as TGTGCCAGCAGTGAAGGACTAGCGGGGGCAGATACGCAGTATTTT.

The V and J genes are TRBV14 and TRBJ2-2, with D perhaps matching TRBD1 (6 bases). With 1 base removed from V and 4 bases from J, the gap between germline ends came to 10 bases. CDR3 length equals 15 residues. CDR1 and CDR2 (germline): SGHDN, FVKESK. This chain's CDR3 is CASSQAGAGTGELFF. CDR3 sequence (DNA): TGTGCCAGCAGCCAAGCAGGGGCGGGCACCGGGGAGCTGTTTTTT.

The rearrangement links TRBV6-6 to TRBJ1-5; unclear D gene. Germline V gene sequence: CDR1 MNHNY, CDR2 SVGAGI (reference sequence). This CDR3 is built from 15 residues. V was cut by 2 bases and J by 6 bases, with 14 bases left in between. The CDR3 protein is CASSYTDSSGQPQHF. The CDR3 nucleotides are TGTGCCAGCAGTTACACCGACTCCAGCGGTCAGCCCCAGCATTTT.

CDR3 in DNA: TGTGCCAGCACTCCAACAGGCAGGGGATCCTACAATGAGCAGTTCTTC. Its translation: CASTPTGRGSYNEQFF. The V and J genes are TRBV28 and TRBJ2-1, with a weak D call TRBD1 (6 bases). The CDR3 sequence is 16 residues long. The germline gives CDR1 MDHEN, CDR2 SYDVKM. V shed 7 bases and J shed 1 base, with 17 bases lying between them.

The J gene is TRBJ1-1, the V gene TRBV29-1, with TRBD1 as a possible D gene (5 bases). The CDR3 is 13 amino acids. Trimming left V 3 bases short and J 0 bases short, with 8 bases between. Germline CDR1 SQVTM, CDR2 ANQGSEA. Here the CDR3 reads CSVEVGVNTEAFF. Here the CDR3 DNA reads TGCAGCGTTGAGGTAGGGGTGAACACTGAAGCTTTCTTT.

The chain combines TRBV5-1 with TRBJ2-1, with TRBD2 matching over 11 bases. J was trimmed by 4 bases and V by 4 bases; bases with no gene match: 4. The CDR3 runs 15 residues. CDR1 SGHRS and CDR2 YFSETQ come from the germline V gene. The CDR3 nucleotides are TGCGCCAGCAGCAGTAGCGGGGGGGATTACAATGAGCAGTTCTTC. The encoded protein is CASSSSGGDYNEQFF. The full variable domain, its missing parts supplied by reference TRBV5-1 and TRBJ2-1, is KAGVTQTPRYLIKTRGQQVTLSCSPISGHRSVSWYQQTPGQGLQFLFEYFSETQRNKGNFPGRFSGRQFSNSRSEMNVSTLELGDSALYLCASSSSGGDYNEQFFGPGTRLTVL.

This clone was detected only a few times. The rearrangement uses TRBV29-1 and TRBJ2-5, with D possibly matching TRBD1 (6 bases). CDR3 length: 13 amino acids. Germline V gene data show CDR1 as SQVTM and CDR2 as ANQGSEA. V lost 6 bases and J lost 5, with 16 bases in between. CDR3 sequence (DNA): TGCAGCGTCGCAGGGGCGTTAACGGAGACCCAGTACTTC. Its translation is CSVAGALTETQYF.

The chain links TRBV5-5 to TRBJ1-5; perhaps TRBD1 as D (5 bases). CDR1 is SGHKS, CDR2 YYEKEE, per germline (reference sequence). This CDR3 has 17 residues. V lost 3 bases and J 6 bases, leaving 22 bases between the germline ends. As DNA, the CDR3 is TGTGCCAGCAGCTCCGGGGGTTTTGAGGCCTTTGTTCAGCCCCAGCATTTT. This gives the protein CASSSGGFEAFVQPQHF.

The rearrangement joins TRBV6-5 to TRBJ2-3; D is ambiguous. The V gene's germline CDR1 is MNHEY and CDR2 SVGAGI. The CDR3 is made up of 13 amino acids. V was pared by 6 bases and J by 0 bases, with 7 bases between. The CDR3 protein is CASRPTSTDTQYF. The CDR3 nucleotides are TGTGCCAGCAGGCCGACTAGCACAGATACGCAGTATTTT.

This clone came up a few times. The CDR3 coding sequence is TGTGCCAGCAGCCCACAGGGGAACACTGAAGCTTTCTTT. This encodes CASSPQGNTEAFF. The rearrangement links TRBV7-9 to TRBJ1-1; D is perhaps TRBD1 (6 bases). Germline CDR1 is SEHNR and CDR2 is FQNEAQ (reference sequence). The CDR3 has 13 amino acids. Trimming took 5 bases from V and 1 from J, leaving 8 bases between them.

The V gene is TRBV18, the J gene TRBJ2-7; the match to TRBD2 covers 7 bases. Germline V CDR1 and CDR2: KGHSH, LQKENI. V lost 6 bases to trimming and J lost 6 bases; unmatched junction nucleotides: 8. This CDR3 contains 13 residues. CDR3 bases: TGTGCCAGCTCCCGAGACGGGGGGAGCGAGCAGTACTTC. This sequence encodes CASSRDGGSEQYF.

A word on this clone: This likely comes from a read error, as the CDR3 has no conserved phenylalanine or tryptophan at its end. The DNA is omitted, as the CDR3 cannot be located on it reliably, and the CDR3 follows TCRdb's listing. The V call is TRBV24-1, the J call TRBJ1-6. Germline CDR1 KGHDR, CDR2 SFDVKD. The CDR3 contains 14 residues when both ends are counted. This CDR3 reads CATSDSSRETKLPE.

The chain couples TRBV2 to TRBJ2-7, with 9 bases identical to TRBD1. V gave up 6 bases and J gave up 3 bases; unmatched junction bases: 6. The germline V gene encodes CDR1 SNHLY and CDR2 FYNNEI. This CDR3 comprises 14 residues. CDR3 sequence: CASRGGQGSYEQYF. DNA of the CDR3: TGTGCCAGCAGGGGTGGACAGGGGAGCTACGAGCAGTACTTC.

The DNA of the CDR3 is TGTGCCAGCAGCCGCCTGACAGGGGGAAGTGGGACAGATACGCAGTATTTT. This translates into CASSRLTGGSGTDTQYF. The chain is built from TRBV3-1 (or the pseudogene TRBV3-2) and TRBJ2-3, with 9 bases lining up with TRBD1. The CDR3 totals 17 residues. The ends lost 4 bases at V and 3 bases at J; junction bases unmatched: 11. Germline V lookup: CDR1 LGHDT, CDR2 YNNKEL (reference sequence).

This chain joins TRBV7-8 and TRBJ1-5; no reliable D call. The CDR3 runs 16 residues. V was clipped by 5 bases and J by 0 bases, with 14 bases between them. Germline V lookup: CDR1 SGHVS, CDR2 FQNEAQ. CDR3 region: CASSPLGGYSNQPQHF. The CDR3 nucleotides read TGTGCCAGCAGCCCCTTGGGAGGGTATAGCAATCAGCCCCAGCATTTT.

The chain links TRBV15 to TRBJ2-3; 9 bases align to TRBD2. Losses at the gene ends were 0 bases for V and 6 bases for J; bases not matched to a gene: 10. There are 17 residues in the CDR3. The germline V gene encodes CDR1 LNHNV and CDR2 YYDKDF (reference sequence). CDR3 sequence: CATSRDGTSSVLDTQYF. CDR3 bases: TGTGCCACCAGCAGAGACGGGACTAGCTCGGTGTTGGATACGCAGTATTTT. The variable domain in full, completed from reference TRBV15 and TRBJ2-3, reads DAMVIQNPRYQVTQFGKPVTLSCSQTLNHNVMYWYQQKSSQAPKLLFHYYDKDFNNEADTPDNFQSRRPNTSFCFLDIRSPGLGDTAMYLCATSRDGTSSVLDTQYFGPGTRLTVL.

V gene TRBV25-1 combines with J gene TRBJ2-7, with 7 bases matching TRBD1. After removal of 5 bases from V and 3 bases from J, the junction contained 7 bases not matched to a gene. This CDR3 has 14 residues. Germline-derived CDR1 and CDR2 are MGHDK and SYGVNS. This CDR3 is CASSTKDRNYEQYF. The CDR3 nucleotides are TGTGCCAGCAGTACTAAGGACAGGAACTACGAGCAGTACTTC.

This sequence joins TRBV3-1 (or the pseudogene TRBV3-2) and TRBJ2-4, with D possibly matching TRBD1 (7 bases). V gave up 0 bases and J gave up 8 bases, with 23 bases separating them. The germline V gene encodes CDR1 LGHDT and CDR2 YNNKEL (reference sequence). The CDR3 totals 18 residues. The CDR3 reads CASSQDLPGGGAGDIQYF. Here the CDR3 DNA reads TGTGCCAGCAGCCAAGATCTCCCAGGAGGGGGCGCAGGGGACATTCAGTACTTC.

This clone was picked up a small number of times. V and J are TRBV11-3 and TRBJ1-1; D is unresolved. In germline, CDR1 is SGHNT, CDR2 YENEEA. The CDR3 is 13 amino acids. V dropped 0 bases and J dropped 8 bases, with 10 bases sitting between them. The DNA for the CDR3 is TGTGCCAGCAGCTTAGAACGGGGAACGGAAGCTTTCTTT. Protein product: CASSLERGTEAFF.

The gene calls are TRBV3-1 (or the pseudogene TRBV3-2) and TRBJ2-7; D remains unclear. Looked up from germline, CDR1 is LGHDT and CDR2 is YNNKEL (reference sequence). V was trimmed by 3 bases and J by 2 bases, leaving 11 bases between them. The CDR3 sequence is 14 residues long. CDR3 bases: TGTGCCAGCAGCCATCGGAGTGGAACCTACGAGCAGTACTTC. This encodes CASSHRSGTYEQYF.

CDR3 bases: TGTGCCAGCAGCCAATCGGGAGTCCGATTAGCCAAAAACATTCAGTACTTC. Its translation: CASSQSGVRLAKNIQYF. The chain links TRBV3-1 (or the pseudogene TRBV3-2) to TRBJ2-4; possibly TRBD2 for D (6 bases). Germline CDR1 LGHDT, CDR2 YNNKEL (reference sequence). Trimming removed 2 bases at V and 0 bases at J, with 14 bases between. The CDR3 is 17 amino acids.